The clone carrying this TCR beta chain has more than one count but fewer than ten. Noted treatment: randomized to nivolumab then ipilimumab (arm A) or the reverse (arm B). No patient had prior DNA-damaging chemotherapy. PBMC sorting kept live CD3+CD8+ cells without CD19 or CD56. The data originate from a study of sequential checkpoint blockade in melanoma. Across the whole study: Arm A got nivolumab then ipilimumab; arm B the reverse, 1:1. Each arm's sequence ended with maintenance nivolumab.

CDR1 and CDR2 from the germline V gene are SNHLY and FYNNEI. The V gene lost 7 bases and the J gene lost 3 bases, with 21 bases spanning the gap. This CDR3 has 16 amino acids. Sequencing used immunoSEQ multiplex PCR; TCRdb keeps in-frame clones, though not all of them. The data show 15,000 to 20,000 clones, with approximately 58% seen just once and 17% held by the top ten. This receptor was identified in a human donor with melanoma. The source was CD8+ T cells sorted from blood (inferred from file names), collected from a patient given nivolumab and ipilimumab in sequence. The chain joins TRBV2 to TRBJ1-1; D remains ambiguous. CDR3: CASTNRLLPLHTEAFF. The CDR3, as DNA: TGTGCCAGCACGAACCGATTACTACCACTACACACTGAAGCTTTCTTT.